The T cell receptor beta chain described here comes from a study of blood T cell repertoires in COVID-19. As for the study in general: Sources were T cells, B-cell-depleted T cells, or PBMCs; the material itself was cDNA or gDNA.

The assay was immunoSEQ multiplex PCR, and TCRdb's table has in-frame clones only and misses some. The sample includes roughly 330,000 clones, about 87% of them seen just once. The CDR3 has 16 amino acids. CDR1 and CDR2 (germline): GTSNPN, SVGIG (reference sequence). The ends were cut back, 0 bases at V and 0 bases at J, with 14 bases in the middle. While infection was still active, Seattle patients were enrolled and then followed longitudinally. The sequence came from a man in his thirties or forties with COVID-19, enrolled during active disease. This chain links TRBV30 with TRBJ1-1, with no clear D. The sequencing sample was made of peripheral blood. The CDR3 DNA follows: TGTGCCTGGAGTGTAGGAGGGTTTTTCATGAACACTGAAGCTTTCTTT. Its protein product is CAWSVGGFFMNTEAFF.